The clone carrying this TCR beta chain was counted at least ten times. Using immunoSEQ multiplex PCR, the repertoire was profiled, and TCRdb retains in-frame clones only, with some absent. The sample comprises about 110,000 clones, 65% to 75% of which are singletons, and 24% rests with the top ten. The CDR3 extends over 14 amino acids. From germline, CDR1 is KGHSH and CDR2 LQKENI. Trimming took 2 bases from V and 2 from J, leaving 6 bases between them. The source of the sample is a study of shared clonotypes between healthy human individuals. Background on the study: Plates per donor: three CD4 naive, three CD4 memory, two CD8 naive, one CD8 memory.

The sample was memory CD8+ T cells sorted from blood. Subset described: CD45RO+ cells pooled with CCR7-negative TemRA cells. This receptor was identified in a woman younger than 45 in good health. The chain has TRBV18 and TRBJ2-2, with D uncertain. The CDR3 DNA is TGTGCCAGCTCACCATTAGCCAACACCGGGGAGCTGTTTTTT. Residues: CASSPLANTGELFF. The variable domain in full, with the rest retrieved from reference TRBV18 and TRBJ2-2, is NAGVMQNPRHLVRRRGQEARLRCSPMKGHSHVYWYRQLPEEGLKFMVYLQKENIIDESGMPKERFSAEFPKEGPSILRIQQVVRGDSAAYFCASSPLANTGELFFGEGSRLTVL.